This T cell receptor (beta chain) was captured by sequencing in a study of T cell responses to AZD1222 COVID-19 vaccine. General study results and limits: Vaccine-associated CD4 TCRs ranged over spike, dominating at 160-218 and 743-854. Most donors were white British and more were female, and clonal diversity was possibly underestimated.

Assay used: immunoSEQ multiplex PCR; TCRdb lists only in-frame clones, some missing. The data show 130,000 or so clones, 75% to 95% seen once. The trim removed 1 base at V and 2 bases at J, leaving 1 base unmatched. Germline V gene lookup returns CDR1 SGHVS and CDR2 FNYEAQ. CDR3 length: 15 amino acids. This clone has more than one count but fewer than ten. Its specificity is not known. Other DNA sequences within the sample encode an identical CDR3. The chain joins TRBV7-6 to TRBJ1-3; 8 bases are shared with TRBD1. The receptor was derived from an adult who received the MenACWY meningococcal vaccine as a control. The source material was peripheral blood, sampled 28 days after the second dose of the MenACWY control vaccine. CDR3 residues: CASSLDRGAGNTIYF. In DNA, the CDR3 is TGTGCCAGCAGCTTAGACAGGGGGGCTGGAAACACCATATATTTT. The whole variable domain, filled in from reference TRBV7-6 and TRBJ1-3, reads GAGVSQSPRYKVTKRGQDVALRCDPISGHVSLYWYRQALGQGPEFLTYFNYEAQQDKSGLPNDRFSAERPEGSISTLTIQRTEQRDSAMYRCASSLDRGAGNTIYFGEGSWLTVV.